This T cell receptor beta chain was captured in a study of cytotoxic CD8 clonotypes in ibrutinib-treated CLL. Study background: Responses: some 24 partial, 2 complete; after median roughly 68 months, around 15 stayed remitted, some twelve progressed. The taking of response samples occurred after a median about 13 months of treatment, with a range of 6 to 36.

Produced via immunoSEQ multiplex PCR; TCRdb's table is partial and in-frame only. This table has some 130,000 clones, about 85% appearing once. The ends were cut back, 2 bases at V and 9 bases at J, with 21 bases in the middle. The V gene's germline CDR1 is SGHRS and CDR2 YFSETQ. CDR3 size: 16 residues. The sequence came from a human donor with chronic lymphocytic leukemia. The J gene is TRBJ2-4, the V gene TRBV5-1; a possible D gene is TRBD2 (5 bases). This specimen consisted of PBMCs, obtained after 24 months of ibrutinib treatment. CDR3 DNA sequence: TGCGCCAGCAGCTTTTCTACTGGACCGGGATTTGGCATTCAGTACTTC. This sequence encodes CASSFSTGPGFGIQYF.